The 23 T cell receptor beta chains given below trace back to one sample, sequenced in a study of T cell responses to AZD1222 COVID-19 vaccine. The data were produced by immunoSEQ multiplex PCR, yet TCRdb's version contains in-frame clones alone and is incomplete. The table records more than 150,000 clones, about nine tenths of them present only once. Source: peripheral blood, taken on day 0 of AZD1222 vaccination. The origin of the receptors is an adult in good health.

V gene TRBV16 combines with J gene TRBJ1-5, with 7 bases aligning to TRBD1. Germline V gene lookup returns CDR1 KGHSY and CDR2 FQNENV. CDR3 length: 16 residues. V was pared by 4 bases and J by 1 base, with 7 bases of the junction left unmatched. The CDR3 region is CASSPPGGQSNQPQHF. CDR3 sequence (DNA): TGTGCCAGCAGCCCCCCAGGGGGGCAAAGCAATCAGCCCCAGCATTTT.

This clone was found a few times. The chain carries TRBV12-3 or TRBV12-4 and TRBJ1-4, with D unclear. Trimming pared 5 bases from V and 7 bases from J, leaving 8 bases between. This CDR3 has 12 amino acids. The CDR3 DNA reads as TGTGCCAGCAGTCAACAGACTGAAAAACTGTTTTTT. Encoded protein: CASSQQTEKLFF.

The V gene is TRBV27, the J gene TRBJ2-7, with TRBD1 identical over 8 bases. The CDR3 contains 15 residues. V lost 2 bases to trimming and J lost 0 bases; unmatched junction nucleotides: 3. CDR1 is MNHEY and CDR2 is SMNVEV in the germline V gene (reference sequence). CDR3 sequence: CASSLNRGSSYEQYF. The DNA of the CDR3 is TGTGCCAGCAGTTTAAACAGGGGGAGCTCCTACGAGCAGTACTTC.

V gene TRBV7-3 combines with J gene TRBJ2-2; 12 nucleotides line up with TRBD2. V gave up 5 bases and J gave up 0 bases; unmatched junction bases: 13. The CDR3 runs to 20 residues. Looked up from germline, CDR1 is SGHTA and CDR2 is FQGTGA. The CDR3 DNA reads as TGTGCCAGCAGCGCCCAACTAGCGGGGGGAAACCACCCGAACACCGGGGAGCTGTTTTTT. Protein: CASSAQLAGGNHPNTGELFF.

Notes on this clone: The sample has other DNA sequences that encode this CDR3 too. The V call is TRBV5-1, the J call TRBJ1-1; no firm D call. This CDR3 is 12 amino acids long. From germline, CDR1 is SGHRS and CDR2 YFSETQ. Trimming took 0 bases from V and 4 from J, leaving 4 bases between them. The CDR3 spells CASSLEGTEAFF. CDR3 DNA sequence: TGCGCCAGCAGCTTGGAGGGCACTGAAGCTTTCTTT.

The CDR3 coding sequence is TGTGCCAGCACCCGGACAGGGGACTATGGCTACACCTTC. It codes for CASTRTGDYGYTF. V usage is TRBV3-1 (or the pseudogene TRBV3-2) and J usage is TRBJ1-2; 9 nucleotides align to TRBD1. The V segment lost 7 bases and the J segment 3 bases; nucleotides outside the gene matches: 3. The germline gives CDR1 LGHDT, CDR2 YNNKEL (reference sequence). This CDR3 is built from 13 residues.

In this sample, this clone turned up a few times. The V and J genes are TRBV18 and TRBJ2-7; 12 nucleotides agree with TRBD1. Germline CDR1 is KGHSH and CDR2 is LQKENI. The CDR3 covers 15 residues. V was pared by 5 bases and J by 6 bases, with 8 bases of the junction left unmatched. The CDR3 DNA reads as TGTGCCAGCTCAGTGGGGGGACAGGGGGCGACCGAGCAGTACTTC. Translation: CASSVGGQGATEQYF.

V usage is TRBV6-5 and J usage is TRBJ2-1; D is uncertain. V was shortened by 10 bases and J by 11 bases, with 12 bases between the two germline ends. Germline V gene lookup returns CDR1 MNHEY and CDR2 SVGAGI. The CDR3 is 10 residues long. The CDR3 spells CATQKDQQFF. The CDR3 coding sequence is TGTGCCACCCAGAAGGACCAGCAGTTCTTC.

This rearrangement joins TRBV28 to TRBJ2-1, with TRBD2 matching over 9 bases. The CDR3 covers 15 residues. V lost 5 bases to trimming and J lost 4 bases; unmatched junction nucleotides: 6. Germline V gene sequence: CDR1 MDHEN, CDR2 SYDVKM. Here the CDR3 reads CASSLMTSGYNEQFF. Written as DNA, the CDR3 is TGTGCCAGCAGTCTCATGACTAGCGGATACAATGAGCAGTTCTTC.

The chain employs TRBV7-2 and TRBJ2-5, with 13 bases fitting TRBD2. The CDR3 contains 16 residues. The germline CDR1 and CDR2 sequences are SGHTA and FQGNSA. Trimming took 1 base from V and 3 from J; bases not matched to a gene: 2. The CDR3 sequence: CASSLGGLAGKETQYF. The CDR3, as DNA: TGTGCCAGCAGCTTAGGGGGACTAGCGGGGAAAGAGACCCAGTACTTC.

The chain has TRBV20-1 and TRBJ1-2, with D hard to call. The V end lost 0 bases, the J end lost 7 bases, and 6 bases lay between the germline ends. This CDR3 has 11 amino acids. Germline V gene sequence: CDR1 DFQATT, CDR2 SNEGSKA (reference sequence). CDR3 nucleotide sequence: TGCAGTGCTAGAGACAGAACTGGCTACACCTTC. As protein: CSARDRTGYTF.

The V call is TRBV2, the J call TRBJ2-7; no clear D. The CDR3 sequence is 10 residues long. Trimming shortened V by 10 bases and J by 5 bases, and 9 bases separated the two germline ends. Germline V lookup: CDR1 SNHLY, CDR2 FYNNEI. The CDR3 nucleotides are TGTGCCAACCCCCCCGACGAGCAGTACTTC. It translates to CANPPDEQYF.

The chain uses TRBV7-9 and TRBJ1-2, with 11 bases aligning to TRBD1. The length of the CDR3 is 14 residues. The V segment lost 3 bases and the J segment 7 bases; nucleotides outside the gene matches: 4. The germline V gene has CDR1 SEHNR and CDR2 FQNEAQ (reference sequence). The CDR3 loop reads CASSLGQGDRGYTF. The DNA of the CDR3 is TGTGCCAGCAGCTTGGGACAGGGGGACCGTGGCTACACCTTC.

The J gene is TRBJ1-1, the V gene TRBV7-9; D is ambiguous. The V end was cut by 5 bases, the J end by 1 base, with 8 bases between. This CDR3 is built from 13 residues. Germline assignment: CDR1 SEHNR and CDR2 FQNEAQ (reference sequence). In DNA, the CDR3 is TGTGCCAGCAGCGAAATGGGGAACACTGAAGCTTTCTTT. Protein: CASSEMGNTEAFF.

The chain employs TRBV6-5 and TRBJ1-1; D possibly corresponds to TRBD1 (6 bases). CDR3 size: 13 residues. V dropped 6 bases and J dropped 5 bases, with 13 bases sitting between them. CDR1 and CDR2 (germline): MNHEY, SVGAGI. The DNA for the CDR3 is TGTGCCAGCAGCGACAGGTGGGAGACTGAAGCTTTCTTT. This encodes CASSDRWETEAFF.

The chain employs TRBV18 and TRBJ2-7; perhaps TRBD1 as D (5 bases). The CDR3 covers 15 residues. Trimming pared 3 bases from V and 3 bases from J, leaving 15 bases between. In germline, CDR1 is KGHSH, CDR2 LQKENI. CDR3 loop: CASSPVKGSNYEQYF. The DNA for the CDR3 is TGTGCCAGCTCACCGGTCAAGGGGTCCAACTACGAGCAGTACTTC.

V is TRBV7-2 and J is TRBJ1-1; D is possibly TRBD1 (5 bases). This CDR3 is built from 11 residues. Trimming pared 11 bases from V and 8 bases from J, leaving 15 bases between. Germline loops: CDR1 SGHTA, CDR2 FQGNSA. CDR3 DNA: TGTGCCGGGATGGGGCTTAAAGAAGCTTTCTTT. Residues: CAGMGLKEAFF.

The V gene is TRBV5-1, the J gene TRBJ2-7; D is possibly TRBD2 (5 bases). CDR1 SGHRS and CDR2 YFSETQ come from the germline V gene. The CDR3 is 14 amino acids. V lost 0 bases and J 3 bases, leaving 10 bases between the germline ends. The CDR3 region is CASSLELDFYEQYF. CDR3 bases: TGCGCCAGCAGCTTGGAACTAGATTTCTACGAGCAGTACTTC.

About this clone: The junction does not match germline at one end; this may be a read error. The genes are TRBV30 and TRBJ2-3; 15 bases are shared with TRBD2. Germline V gene sequence: CDR1 GTSNPN, CDR2 SVGIG (reference sequence). This CDR3 comprises 14 residues. In nucleotides, the CDR3 is TGTGCCTGGAGCGGAGGACTAGCGGGGGGGCAAAGGGATTTT. This codes for CAWSGGLAGGQRDF.

CDR3 region: CASSPQGELAYEQYF. The CDR3 DNA sequence: TGTGCCAGCAGCCCCCAGGGAGAATTGGCGTACGAGCAGTACTTC. V is TRBV9 and J is TRBJ2-7; perhaps D is TRBD1 or TRBD2 (5 bases each). This CDR3 contains 15 residues. Germline CDR1 and CDR2: SGDLS and YYNGEE. Trimming removed 4 bases from V and 4 bases from J, with 18 bases in between.

J is TRBJ2-7 and V is TRBV6-6, with a possible D match to TRBD1 (6 bases). The V end was cut by 2 bases, the J end by 5 bases, with 13 bases between. The CDR3 sequence is 14 residues long. Germline V gene data show CDR1 as MNHNY and CDR2 as SVGAGI (reference sequence). CDR3 DNA: TGTGCCAGCAGTTACGGGACAAAATGGAACGAGCAGTACTTC. It translates to CASSYGTKWNEQYF.

The gene calls are TRBV7-2 and TRBJ1-2; D is undetermined. The CDR3 spans 13 residues. Trimming left V 10 bases short and J 7 bases short, with 19 bases between. Germline CDR1 and CDR2: SGHTA and FQGNSA. The CDR3 DNA is TGTGCCACCATAACCCCTCCTAGGAGTGGCTACACCTTC. It specifies CATITPPRSGYTF. The full variable domain, completed using reference TRBV7-2 and TRBJ1-2, is GAGVSQSPSNKVTEKGKDVELRCDPISGHTALYWYRQSLGQGLEFLIYFQGNSAPDKSGLPSDRFSAERTGGSVSTLTIQRTQQEDSAVYLCATITPPRSGYTFGSGTRLTVV.

This rearrangement joins TRBV19 to TRBJ2-1; possible D gene TRBD1, 6 bases. Germline V gene lookup returns CDR1 LNHDA and CDR2 SQIVND (reference sequence). The CDR3 is made up of 11 amino acids. V lost 3 bases and J lost 10, with 7 bases in between. The CDR3 DNA reads TGTGCCAGTAGTATTGGGACAGAGCAGTTCTTC. Translation: CASSIGTEQFF.